A single sample gave rise to the 30 T cell receptor beta chains below, sequenced in a study of OX40 agonist ivuxolimab in advanced cancers. Sequencing used immunoSEQ multiplex PCR; TCRdb keeps in-frame clones, though not all of them. The data show 55,000 to 70,000 clones, with about 83% seen just once and 4% to 5% held by the top ten. This material consisted of CD4+ or CD8+ T cells sorted from blood, taken in a trial of the OX40 agonist ivuxolimab. These receptors were taken from an adult with an advanced solid tumor such as melanoma, head and neck, liver or kidney cancer.

Notes on this clone: One end of the junction does not line up with germline, which may come from a read error. Additional DNA sequences in this sample encode the identical CDR3. The rearrangement joins TRBV2 to TRBJ2-7; D may match TRBD1 or TRBD2 (5 bases each). Germline CDR1 and CDR2: SNHLY and FYNNEI. The CDR3 is 13 amino acids. The CDR3 sequence: CASTPDGGYEQYF. The CDR3 bases are TGCGCCAGCACCCCAGATGGGGGCTACGAGCAGTACTTC.

Turning to this clone: The junction departs from germline at one end; a sequencing error may be responsible. V and J are TRBV20-1 and TRBJ1-2, with 10 bases fitting TRBD1. The CDR3 totals 8 residues. Germline CDR1 reads DFQATT; CDR2 reads SNEGSKA (reference sequence). CDR3 sequence reads: CSTRDRGF. The CDR3 nucleotides are TGCAGCACACGGGACAGGGGTTTC.

This clone was counted between two and nine times. V and J are TRBV28 and TRBJ1-5, with D maybe TRBD1 (6 bases). Germline V gives CDR1 MDHEN, CDR2 SYDVKM. V lost 7 bases to trimming and J lost 4 bases, with 8 bases between them. CDR3 length equals 12 residues. Here the CDR3 DNA reads TGTGCCAGCACAGACAGGAATCAGCCCCAGCATTTT. Translated, it gives CASTDRNQPQHF. The variable domain in full, completed from reference TRBV28 and TRBJ1-5, reads DVKVTQSSRYLVKRTGEKVFLECVQDMDHENMFWYRQDPGLGLRLIYFSYDVKMKEKGDIPEGYSVSREKKERFSLILESASTNQTSMYLCASTDRNQPQHFGDGTRLSIL.

The V gene is TRBV7-9, the J gene TRBJ2-3, with D perhaps TRBD1 (7 bases). Deletions cut 2 bases from V and 4 bases from J, with 19 bases between. The CDR3 spans 17 residues. Germline values: CDR1 SEHNR, CDR2 FQNEAQ (reference sequence). CDR3 in amino acids: CASSLRGTAHPPDTQYF. The CDR3 nucleotides read TGTGCCAGCAGCTTACGGGGGACAGCGCATCCGCCAGATACGCAGTATTTT.

V is TRBV13 and J is TRBJ1-1; D gene uncertain. The CDR3 sequence is 12 residues long. The V end was cut by 4 bases, the J end by 3 bases, with 6 bases between. Germline CDR1 PRHDT, CDR2 FYEKMQ (reference sequence). The chain's CDR3 is CASSYRDTEAFF. For the CDR3, the DNA is TGTGCCAGCAGCTATCGGGACACTGAAGCTTTCTTT.

V and J are TRBV7-3 and TRBJ2-3; D unresolved. Germline V lookup: CDR1 SGHTA, CDR2 FQGTGA. With 5 bases removed from V and 0 bases from J, the gap between germline ends came to 15 bases. The CDR3 runs to 16 residues. CDR3 amino acids: CASSPNSRASTDTQYF. CDR3 nucleotide sequence: TGTGCCAGCAGCCCTAATTCCCGCGCTAGCACAGATACGCAGTATTTT.

This CDR3 is CASSSRLAGGETQYF. For the CDR3, the DNA is TGTGCCAGCAGCTCCAGACTAGCGGGAGGGGAGACCCAGTACTTC. The chain links TRBV5-4 to TRBJ2-5, with 14 positions matching TRBD2. Germline-derived CDR1 and CDR2 are SGHNT and YYREEE (reference sequence). The CDR3 sequence is 15 residues long. J was trimmed by 5 bases and V by 3 bases; bases with no gene match: 3.

This sequence joins TRBV5-6 and TRBJ2-1; D is uncertain. The V and J ends lost 4 bases and 3 bases respectively, with 8 bases between them. The CDR3 has 13 amino acids. Looked up from germline, CDR1 is SGHDT and CDR2 is YYEEEE. The CDR3 is CASSVAHYNEQFF. The CDR3 nucleotides read TGTGCCAGCAGCGTCGCCCACTACAATGAGCAGTTCTTC.

J is TRBJ2-1 and V is TRBV25-1; 9 positions match TRBD2. V shed 3 bases and J 7 bases; nucleotides not matched to a gene: 4. CDR1 and CDR2 from the germline V gene are MGHDK and SYGVNS. This CDR3 has 14 amino acids. The CDR3 DNA is TGTGCCAGCAGTGACGCTGGACTAGCGAATGAGCAGTTCTTC. This gives the protein CASSDAGLANEQFF.

The V call is TRBV10-3, the J call TRBJ2-1; D is unclear. Germline V lookup: CDR1 ENHRY, CDR2 SYGVKD. This CDR3 is built from 14 residues. The germline V and J ends were trimmed by 2 bases and 8 bases, with 13 bases remaining between them. The CDR3 is CAISEGLGSDEQFF. For the CDR3, the DNA is TGTGCCATCAGTGAGGGGCTAGGCTCGGATGAGCAGTTCTTC.

This chain links TRBV6-6 with TRBJ1-1, with 8 bases aligning to TRBD1. Germline CDR1 MNHNY, CDR2 SVGAGI (reference sequence). V shed 0 bases and J 0 bases; nucleotides not matched to a gene: 0. The CDR3 covers 15 residues. The CDR3: CASSYSGQVNTEAFF. The CDR3 DNA reads as TGTGCCAGCAGTTACTCGGGACAGGTGAACACTGAAGCTTTCTTT.

This sequence joins TRBV6-5 and TRBJ2-5, with 9 positions matching TRBD2. The V gene's germline CDR1 is MNHEY and CDR2 SVGAGI. V shed 6 bases, J shed 6 bases, and the junction held 11 bases outside the gene matches. The CDR3 has 15 amino acids. The CDR3 spells CASRAGGSGGQTQYF. CDR3 DNA: TGTGCCAGCAGGGCCGGGGGTAGCGGGGGTCAGACCCAGTACTTC.

V gene TRBV28 combines with J gene TRBJ1-4, with D possibly TRBD1 on 5 matching bases. CDR1 is MDHEN, CDR2 SYDVKM, per germline. V gave up 6 bases and J gave up 4 bases, with 12 bases separating them. The CDR3 length is 14 residues. The CDR3: CASSGGADNEKLFF. The CDR3, as DNA: TGTGCCAGCAGCGGAGGGGCAGATAATGAAAAACTGTTTTTT.

The gene calls are TRBV10-2 and TRBJ1-2; perhaps TRBD1 as D (5 bases). The V gene lost 8 bases and the J gene lost 4 bases, with 11 bases spanning the gap. Germline-derived CDR1 and CDR2 are WSHSY and SAAADI. CDR3 size: 12 residues. The CDR3 protein is CASVGDSYGYTF. The CDR3 coding sequence is TGCGCCAGCGTGGGGGACTCCTATGGCTACACCTTC.

The chain recombines TRBV9 with TRBJ2-2, with 7 bases matching TRBD1. V trimming: 2 bases; J trimming: 4 bases; junction bases outside the gene matches: 5. CDR3 size: 15 residues. In germline, CDR1 is SGDLS, CDR2 YYNGEE. The CDR3 reads CASSVRDRGTGELFF. The DNA for the CDR3 is TGTGCCAGCAGCGTCAGGGACAGAGGCACCGGGGAGCTGTTTTTT.

The CDR3 loop is CATRGSSSYNEQFF. CDR3 DNA: TGTGCCACCCGCGGGAGCAGCTCCTACAATGAGCAGTTCTTC. The rearrangement links TRBV15 to TRBJ2-1; TRBD2 agrees at 7 bases. The junction had 4 bases not matched to a gene; V was cut back by 8 bases and J by 0 bases. The CDR3 has 14 amino acids. Germline assignment: CDR1 LNHNV and CDR2 YYDKDF (reference sequence). The full variable domain, rest sourced from reference TRBV15 and TRBJ2-1, is DAMVIQNPRYQVTQFGKPVTLSCSQTLNHNVMYWYQQKSSQAPKLLFHYYDKDFNNEADTPDNFQSRRPNTSFCFLDIRSPGLGDTAMYLCATRGSSSYNEQFFGPGTRLTVL.

V and J are TRBV10-3 and TRBJ1-2, with 7 nucleotides matching TRBD1. The CDR3 consists of 15 residues. Losses at the gene ends were 8 bases for V and 3 bases for J; bases not matched to a gene: 12. Per germline, CDR1 ENHRY and CDR2 SYGVKD. The CDR3 loop is CAIAASDGQDYGYTF. CDR3 bases: TGTGCCATCGCCGCGTCAGACGGACAGGACTATGGCTACACCTTC.

V is TRBV15 and J is TRBJ2-2, with TRBD2 identical over 9 bases. J gave up 5 bases and V 8 bases, and 6 bases lay outside the gene matches. The CDR3 spans 14 residues. Germline CDR1 LNHNV, CDR2 YYDKDF (reference sequence). The CDR3 coding sequence is TGTGCCACCGGCGGGGGGGCAGAAACCGGGGAGCTGTTTTTT. This sequence encodes CATGGGAETGELFF.

The genes are TRBV25-1 and TRBJ1-6; a possible D gene is TRBD1 (6 bases). The CDR3 is 17 residues long. Germline CDR1 MGHDK, CDR2 SYGVNS. The V end lost 3 bases, the J end lost 6 bases, and 18 bases lay between the germline ends. The DNA for the CDR3 is TGTGCCAGCAGTGAGGGCCGTCGGGGGCCGGGTAATTCACCCCTCCACTTT. Its translation: CASSEGRRGPGNSPLHF.

V usage is TRBV2 and J usage is TRBJ2-3, with 12 bases fitting TRBD2. This CDR3 spans 15 amino acids. The germline V gene encodes CDR1 SNHLY and CDR2 FYNNEI. V lost 9 bases to trimming and J lost 3 bases; unmatched junction nucleotides: 7. CDR3 sequence reads: CARRSLAGGTDTQYF. The DNA of the CDR3 is TGTGCCAGGAGATCACTAGCGGGAGGAACAGATACGCAGTATTTT.

This chain joins TRBV7-3 and TRBJ2-5; D may match TRBD1 or TRBD2 (5 bases each). V was clipped by 4 bases and J by 2 bases, with 11 bases between them. The CDR3 has 14 amino acids. Germline CDR1 SGHTA, CDR2 FQGTGA. CDR3 sequence: CASSSNGGQETQYF. CDR3 nucleotides: TGTGCCAGCAGCTCGAATGGGGGTCAAGAGACCCAGTACTTC. Combining the CDR3 with reference TRBV7-3 and TRBJ2-5 gives the whole variable domain GAGVSQTPSNKVTEKGKYVELRCDPISGHTALYWYRQSLGQGPEFLIYFQGTGAADDSGLPNDRFFAVRPEGSVSTLKIQRTERGDSAVYLCASSSNGGQETQYFGPGTRLLVL.

This clone has a handful of counts. The chain carries TRBV10-3 and TRBJ1-6; D might be TRBD1 (6 bases). V lost 4 bases, J lost 5 bases, and 9 bases lay in between. The CDR3 sequence is 14 residues long. Per the germline V gene, CDR1 is ENHRY and CDR2 is SYGVKD. CDR3 bases: TGTGCCATCAGTGTAGGACAGAATAATTCACCCCTCCACTTT. It codes for CAISVGQNNSPLHF.

The chain uses TRBV28 and TRBJ2-1; D remains unclear. This CDR3 contains 11 residues. From germline, CDR1 is MDHEN and CDR2 SYDVKM. Trimming cost V 5 bases and J 10 bases, with 9 bases left between them. The chain's CDR3 is CASSIAGEQFF. The CDR3 DNA reads TGTGCCAGCAGTATCGCTGGGGAGCAGTTCTTC.

The chain recombines TRBV2 with TRBJ2-3; tentatively, D is TRBD2 (5 bases). This CDR3 spans 15 amino acids. Trimming removed 5 bases from V and 0 bases from J, with 12 bases in between. Germline V gene data show CDR1 as SNHLY and CDR2 as FYNNEI. The CDR3 spells CASSPGIPSTDTQYF. As DNA, the CDR3 is TGTGCCAGCAGTCCCGGGATTCCTAGCACAGATACGCAGTATTTT.

The chain joins TRBV29-1 to TRBJ1-2; D gene ambiguous. Trimming shortened V by 2 bases and J by 7 bases, and 14 bases separated the two germline ends. The CDR3 runs 13 residues. CDR1 and CDR2 (germline): SQVTM, ANQGSEA. CDR3 loop: CSVETPGVLGYTF. The CDR3, as DNA: TGCAGCGTTGAAACTCCCGGGGTGCTTGGCTACACCTTC.

In its sample, this clone was seen a few times. The chain uses TRBV11-2 and TRBJ2-7; D may be TRBD1 or TRBD2 (5 bases each). Deletions cut 5 bases from V and 0 bases from J, with 11 bases between. CDR1 is SGHAT, CDR2 FQNNGV, per germline. This CDR3 contains 14 residues. The CDR3 nucleotides are TGTGCCAGCAGCCCGAGGGGAAGCTCCTACGAGCAGTACTTC. It yields the protein CASSPRGSSYEQYF.

The genes are TRBV6-1 and TRBJ2-7; maybe TRBD2 (5 bases). The germline gives CDR1 MNHNS, CDR2 SASEGT. Deletions cut 4 bases from V and 0 bases from J, with 10 bases between. This CDR3 is 14 amino acids long. The CDR3 is CASSVERNSYEQYF. The CDR3 coding sequence is TGTGCCAGCAGTGTAGAGCGGAACTCCTACGAGCAGTACTTC.

V gene TRBV19 combines with J gene TRBJ2-2; D is ambiguous. Germline CDR1 is LNHDA and CDR2 is SQIVND (reference sequence). V shed 2 bases and J shed 0 bases, with 10 bases lying between them. CDR3 length equals 16 residues. The CDR3 nucleotides read TGTGCCAGTAGTATACTCGGCAGGACGAACACCGGGGAGCTGTTTTTT. It translates to CASSILGRTNTGELFF.

The chain couples TRBV7-2 to TRBJ2-1; 8 bases fit TRBD2. This CDR3 has 15 amino acids. V lost 5 bases to trimming and J lost 4 bases; unmatched junction nucleotides: 7. Germline CDR1 and CDR2: SGHTA and FQGNSA. This chain's CDR3 is CASSRGLDGYNEQFF. CDR3 DNA: TGTGCCAGCAGCAGGGGACTAGATGGGTACAATGAGCAGTTCTTC.

The genes are TRBV11-3 and TRBJ2-1; the D gene is possibly TRBD1 (6 bases). This CDR3 has 15 residues. Per germline, CDR1 SGHNT and CDR2 YENEEA. Trimming took off 4 bases at V and 4 bases at J, with 14 bases between the two ends. CDR3 in DNA: TGTGCCAGCAGCTGGAATGGACAGCTATACAATGAGCAGTTCTTC. It translates to CASSWNGQLYNEQFF.